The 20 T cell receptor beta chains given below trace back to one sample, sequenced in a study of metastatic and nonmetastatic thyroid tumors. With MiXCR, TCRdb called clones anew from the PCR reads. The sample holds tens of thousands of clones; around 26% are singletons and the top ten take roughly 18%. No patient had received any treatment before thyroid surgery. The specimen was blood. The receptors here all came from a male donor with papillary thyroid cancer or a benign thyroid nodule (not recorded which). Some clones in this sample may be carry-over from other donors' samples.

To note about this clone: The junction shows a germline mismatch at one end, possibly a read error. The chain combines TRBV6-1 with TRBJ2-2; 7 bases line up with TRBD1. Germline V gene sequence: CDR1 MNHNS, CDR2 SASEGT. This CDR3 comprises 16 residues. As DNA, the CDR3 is TGTGCCAGCAGTGAGAGGGGGCTAGCTAACCCCGGGAAGCTGTTTTTT. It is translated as CASSERGLANPGKLFF.

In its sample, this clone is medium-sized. Here the CDR3 DNA reads TGTGCCAGCCTCTGGGACCGAGAAGCTTTCTTT. Protein: CASLWDREAFF. The chain carries TRBV6-1 and TRBJ1-1; maybe TRBD1 (5 bases). CDR3 length equals 11 residues. Trimming took off 8 bases at V and 8 bases at J, with 12 bases between the two ends. CDR1 is MNHNS and CDR2 is SASEGT in the germline V gene.

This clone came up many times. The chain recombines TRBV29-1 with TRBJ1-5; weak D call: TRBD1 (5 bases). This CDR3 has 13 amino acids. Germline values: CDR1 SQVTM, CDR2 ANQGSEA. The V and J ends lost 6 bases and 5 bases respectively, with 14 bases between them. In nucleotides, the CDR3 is TGCAGCGTCGCATCCGGGACCGATCAGCCCCAGCATTTT. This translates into CSVASGTDQPQHF.

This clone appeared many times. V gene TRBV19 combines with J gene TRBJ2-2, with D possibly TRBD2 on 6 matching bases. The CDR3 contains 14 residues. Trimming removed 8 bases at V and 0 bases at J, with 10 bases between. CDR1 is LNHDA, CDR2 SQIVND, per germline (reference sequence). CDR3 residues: CASSVAANTGELFF. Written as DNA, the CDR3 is TGTGCCAGTTCGGTAGCGGCGAACACCGGGGAGCTGTTTTTT.

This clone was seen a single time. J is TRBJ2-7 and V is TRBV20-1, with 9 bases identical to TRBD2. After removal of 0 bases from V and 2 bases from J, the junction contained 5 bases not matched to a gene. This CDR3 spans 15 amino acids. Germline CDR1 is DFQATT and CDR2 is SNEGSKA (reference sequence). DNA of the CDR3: TGCAGTGCTAGAGATGGGGCGGGAGGGACCTACGAGCAGTACTTC. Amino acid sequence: CSARDGAGGTYEQYF.

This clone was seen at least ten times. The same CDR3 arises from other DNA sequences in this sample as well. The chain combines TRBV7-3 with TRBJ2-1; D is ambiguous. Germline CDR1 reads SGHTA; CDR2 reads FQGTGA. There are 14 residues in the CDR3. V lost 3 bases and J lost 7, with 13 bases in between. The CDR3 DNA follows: TGTGCCAGCAGCTTGATAGGTTCTGCAAATGAGCAGTTCTTC. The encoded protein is CASSLIGSANEQFF.

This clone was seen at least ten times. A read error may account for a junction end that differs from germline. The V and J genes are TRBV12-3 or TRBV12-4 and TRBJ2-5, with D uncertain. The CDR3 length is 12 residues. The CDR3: CASSWGPETQHF. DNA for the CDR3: TGTGCCAGCAGTTGGGGTCCGGAGACCCAGCACTTC.

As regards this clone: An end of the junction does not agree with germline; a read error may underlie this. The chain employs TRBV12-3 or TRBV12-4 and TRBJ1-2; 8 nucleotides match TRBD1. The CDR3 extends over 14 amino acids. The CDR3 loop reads CASSSQGAGYCYTF. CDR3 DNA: TGTGCCAGCAGCTCGCAGGGGGCTGGCTATTGCTACACCTTC.

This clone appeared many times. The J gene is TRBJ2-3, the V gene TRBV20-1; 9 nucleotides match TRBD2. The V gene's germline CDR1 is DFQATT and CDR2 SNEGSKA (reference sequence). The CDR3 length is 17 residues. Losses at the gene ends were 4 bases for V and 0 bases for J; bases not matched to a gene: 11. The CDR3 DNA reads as TGCAGTGCTACCGTCATTGCGGGAGGGCCGAGCACAGATACGCAGTATTTT. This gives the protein CSATVIAGGPSTDTQYF.

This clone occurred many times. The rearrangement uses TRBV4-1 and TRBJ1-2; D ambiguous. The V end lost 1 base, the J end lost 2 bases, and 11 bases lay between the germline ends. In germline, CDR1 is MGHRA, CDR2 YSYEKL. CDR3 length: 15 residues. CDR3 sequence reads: CASSQVHLANYGYTF. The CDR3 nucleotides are TGCGCCAGCAGCCAAGTTCATCTCGCAAACTATGGCTACACCTTC.

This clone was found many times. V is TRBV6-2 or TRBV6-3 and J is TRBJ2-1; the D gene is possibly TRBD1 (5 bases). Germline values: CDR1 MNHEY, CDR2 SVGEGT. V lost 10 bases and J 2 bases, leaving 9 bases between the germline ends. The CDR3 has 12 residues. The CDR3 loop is CAIRVTYNEQFF. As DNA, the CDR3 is TGTGCCATCAGGGTCACCTACAATGAGCAGTTCTTC.

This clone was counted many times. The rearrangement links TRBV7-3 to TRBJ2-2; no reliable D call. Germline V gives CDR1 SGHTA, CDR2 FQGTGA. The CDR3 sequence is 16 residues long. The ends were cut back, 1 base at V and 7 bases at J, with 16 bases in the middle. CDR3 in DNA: TGTGCCAGCAGCTTAATGTCTAGGGATTTTAACGGGGAGCTGTTTTTT. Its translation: CASSLMSRDFNGELFF.

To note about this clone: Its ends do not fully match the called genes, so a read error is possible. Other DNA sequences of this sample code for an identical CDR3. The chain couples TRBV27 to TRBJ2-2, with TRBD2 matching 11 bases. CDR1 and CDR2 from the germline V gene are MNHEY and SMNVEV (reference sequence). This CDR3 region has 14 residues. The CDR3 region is CASTQLAGAGELFF. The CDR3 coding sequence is TGTGCCAGCACCCAACTAGCGGGAGCCGGGGAGTTGTTCTTT.

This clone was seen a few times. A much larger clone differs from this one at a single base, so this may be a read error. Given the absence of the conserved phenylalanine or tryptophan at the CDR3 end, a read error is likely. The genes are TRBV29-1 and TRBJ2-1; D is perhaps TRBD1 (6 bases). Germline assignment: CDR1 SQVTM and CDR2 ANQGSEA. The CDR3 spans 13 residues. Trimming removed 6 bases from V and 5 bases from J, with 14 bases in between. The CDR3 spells CSVRKGTNNEQFC. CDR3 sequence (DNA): TGCAGCGTCAGAAAGGGGACAAACAATGAGCAGTTCTGC.

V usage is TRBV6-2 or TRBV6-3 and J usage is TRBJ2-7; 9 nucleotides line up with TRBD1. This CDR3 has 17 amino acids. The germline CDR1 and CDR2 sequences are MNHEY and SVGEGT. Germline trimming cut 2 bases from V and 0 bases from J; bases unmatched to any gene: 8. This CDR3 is CASSYAPGQGTSYEQYF. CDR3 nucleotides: TGTGCCAGCAGTTACGCCCCGGGACAGGGTACCTCCTACGAGCAGTACTTC.

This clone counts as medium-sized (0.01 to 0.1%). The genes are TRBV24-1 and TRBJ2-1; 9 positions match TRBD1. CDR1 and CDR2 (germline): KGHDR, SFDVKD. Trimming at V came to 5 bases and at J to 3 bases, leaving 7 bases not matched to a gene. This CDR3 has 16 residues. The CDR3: CATSGRRGQGYNEQFF. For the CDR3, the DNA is TGTGCCACCAGTGGTCGAAGGGGACAGGGCTACAATGAGCAGTTCTTC.

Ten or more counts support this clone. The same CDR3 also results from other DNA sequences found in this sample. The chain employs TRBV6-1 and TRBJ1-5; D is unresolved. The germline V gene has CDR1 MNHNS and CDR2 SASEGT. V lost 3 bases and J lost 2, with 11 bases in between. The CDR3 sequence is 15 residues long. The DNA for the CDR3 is TGTGCCAGCAGTGATCCCCCGATTGGCAATCAGCCCCAGCATTTT. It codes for CASSDPPIGNQPQHF.

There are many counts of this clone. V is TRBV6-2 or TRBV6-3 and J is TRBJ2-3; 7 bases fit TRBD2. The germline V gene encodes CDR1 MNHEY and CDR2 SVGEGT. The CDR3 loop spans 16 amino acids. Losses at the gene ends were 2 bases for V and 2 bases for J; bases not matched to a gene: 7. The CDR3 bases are TGTGCCAGCAGTTACGATGCTAGCGGATACACAGATACGCAGTATTTT. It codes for CASSYDASGYTDTQYF.

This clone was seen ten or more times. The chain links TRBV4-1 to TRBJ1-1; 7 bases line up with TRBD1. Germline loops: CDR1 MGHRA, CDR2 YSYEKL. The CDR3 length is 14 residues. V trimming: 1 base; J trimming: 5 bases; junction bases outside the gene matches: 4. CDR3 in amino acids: CASSQGGGRTEAFF. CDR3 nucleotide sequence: TGCGCCAGCAGCCAAGGAGGGGGCAGGACTGAAGCTTTCTTT.

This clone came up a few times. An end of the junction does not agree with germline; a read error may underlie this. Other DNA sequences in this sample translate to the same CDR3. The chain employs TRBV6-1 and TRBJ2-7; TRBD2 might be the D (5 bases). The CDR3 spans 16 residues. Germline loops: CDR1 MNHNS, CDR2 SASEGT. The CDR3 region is CASTKGANIILYEQYF. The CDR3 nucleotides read TGTGCCAGCACTAAGGGAGCCAATATTATCCTCTACGAGCAGTACTTT.